Sequencing of this T cell receptor beta chain was carried out in a study of T cell responses to AZD1222 COVID-19 vaccine. Clones were read by immunoSEQ multiplex PCR, and TCRdb kept only the in-frame ones, dropping some. The profile shows 95,000 to 110,000 clones, less than 95% of them singletons. The CDR3 has 13 residues. The V end lost 2 bases, the J end lost 4 bases, and 6 bases lay between the germline ends. The germline V gene has CDR1 MNHEY and CDR2 SVGEGT. The chain recombines TRBV6-2 or TRBV6-3 with TRBJ1-5; D remains unclear. This sequence was found in an adult in good health. The sample was peripheral blood, taken on day 0 of AZD1222 vaccination. CDR3 loop: CASSYQGNQPQHF. The CDR3 region has the DNA TGTGCCAGCAGTTACCAAGGAAATCAGCCCCAGCATTTT.